The present TCR beta chain was sequenced within a study of blood T cells in healthy people across ages. Together with a sample-barcoded 5' primer, a J-beta primer mix was included in a second PCR lasting 7 to 11 cycles. Each CDR3 protein is one row after TCRdb ran MiXCR on the 5' RACE reads. The repertoire holds around 780,000 distinct CDR3 sequences, with 20% to 30% as singletons. As to this clonotype: No antigen is known for it. Sequence at one end of the junction differs from germline and may be a read error.

Individuals who donated were healthy Caucasians from Russia aged roughly 6 to 95. Findings and limits, study-wide: Donor CMV status, an unknown factor, possibly confounded changes in expanded clonotypes.

This sample was also put to use in a study of T cells of mothers and their children. That work contributes: Mother-child pairs who were related displayed a slightly higher overlap than unrelated pairs, a difference that was non-significant.

The sample was blood. The clonotype originates from a boy between 5 and 17 years old in good health.

CDR3 sequence (DNA): TGTGCCAACAGCGTAGATGGGTACTACGAAAAACTGTTTTTT. Encoded protein: CANSVDGYYEKLFF. This chain uses TRBV9 with TRBJ1-4; no reliable D call. Per germline, CDR1 SGDLS and CDR2 YYNGEE. This CDR3 comprises 14 residues.